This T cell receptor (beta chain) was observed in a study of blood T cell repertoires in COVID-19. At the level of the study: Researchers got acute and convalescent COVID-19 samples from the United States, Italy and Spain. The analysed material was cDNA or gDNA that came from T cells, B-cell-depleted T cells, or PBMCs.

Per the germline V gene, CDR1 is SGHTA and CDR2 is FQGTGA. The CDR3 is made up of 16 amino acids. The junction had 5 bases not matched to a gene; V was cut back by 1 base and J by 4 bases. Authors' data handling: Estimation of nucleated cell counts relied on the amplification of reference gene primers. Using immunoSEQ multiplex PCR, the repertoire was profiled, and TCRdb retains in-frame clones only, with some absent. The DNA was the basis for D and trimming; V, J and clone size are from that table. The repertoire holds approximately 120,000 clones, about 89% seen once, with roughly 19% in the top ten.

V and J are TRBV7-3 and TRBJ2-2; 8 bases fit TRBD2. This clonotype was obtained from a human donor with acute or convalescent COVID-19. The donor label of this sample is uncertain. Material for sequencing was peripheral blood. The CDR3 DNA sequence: TGTGCCAGCAGCTTAAGGCGGGAGGTTGGCACCGGGGAGCTGTTTTTT. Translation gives CASSLRREVGTGELFF.